This T cell receptor beta chain was retrieved from a study of T cells in Graves' hyperthyroidism and ophthalmopathy. Study-level findings and limits: Most thyroid clonotypes with frequency above 0.001 were detected in blood.

This CDR3 is 13 amino acids long. Per germline, CDR1 DFQATT and CDR2 SNEGSKA (reference sequence). Trimming stripped 5 bases from V and 7 bases from J, with 17 bases between. RNA transcripts provided the source from which TCR beta CDR3 regions were amplified. First-round RT-PCR targeting the TCR CDR3 was performed with the HTBI primer set. Each CDR3 protein gets one entry after TCRdb re-called the multiplex PCR reads with MiXCR. The sample comprises about 340,000 distinct CDR3 sequences, 15% to 20% of which are singletons, and roughly 49% rests with the top ten. Isolation of PBMCs was performed on 8.5 to 10 ml fresh peripheral blood. The sample holds many counts of this clonotype. What it recognizes is unknown.

Sequenced input: blood. This TCR derives from a woman in her forties or fifties with Graves' hyperthyroidism. The chain joins TRBV20-1 to TRBJ1-2, with D possibly matching TRBD1 (5 bases). The DNA of the CDR3 is TGCAGTGCTCAAAAGCCCCAGGGAATTGGCTACACCTTC. The encoded protein is CSAQKPQGIGYTF.